A selection of T cell receptor beta chains follows, all from one sample in a study of blood T cell repertoires in COVID-19. Generated by immunoSEQ multiplex PCR, the TCRdb table keeps only in-frame clones and is missing some. The profile shows about 400,000 clones, around nine tenths of them singletons. Sequencing used PBMCs or T cells enriched from blood (not recorded which). These receptors all stem from a young woman who had recovered from COVID-19. CDR3s include the opening cysteine and the closing phenylalanine or tryptophan. Each record gives: J gene, D gene, V gene, clone size, CDR3 protein, CDR3 DNA. D genes are given only for firm matches. Clone size is stated in some rows and not others, as once, few, many or a class when expanded.

TRBJ2-5	TRBD1	TRBV7-9	.	CASSLRGGFRGQETQYF	TGTGCCAGCAGCCTACGAGGGGGTTTCAGGGGGCAAGAGACCCAGTACTTC
TRBJ1-1	.	TRBV4-3	once	CASSQVNSMNTEAFF	TGCGCCAGCAGCCAGGTTAACAGCATGAACACTGAAGCTTTCTTT
TRBJ2-5	.	TRBV7-9	.	CASSLASESWYQETQYF	TGTGCCAGCAGCTTAGCCTCGGAGAGTTGGTACCAAGAGACCCAGTACTTC
TRBJ2-5	.	TRBV5-1	.	CASSLELEQETQYF	TGCGCCAGCAGCTTGGAACTCGAGCAAGAGACCCAGTACTTC
TRBJ2-3	TRBD2	TRBV28	.	CASSLPSYLAGKVFTDTQYF	TGTGCCAGCAGTTTACCCTCGTACCTAGCGGGGAAGGTTTTCACAGATACGCAGTATTTT
TRBJ1-3	.	TRBV7-2	.	CASSFSTGLSGNTIYF	TGTGCCAGCAGCTTTTCGACAGGCCTCTCTGGAAACACCATATATTTT
TRBJ2-2	TRBD2	TRBV3-1/TRBV3-2	.	CASSPSYKRGWAGELFF	TGTGCCAGCAGCCCATCGTACAAGCGGGGGTGGGCCGGGGAGCTGTTTTTT
TRBJ1-5	.	TRBV5-5	.	CASSPGDGRGQPQHF	TGTGCCAGCAGCCCGGGGGATGGGCGGGGTCAGCCCCAGCATTTT
TRBJ1-5	.	TRBV6-4	.	CASSPSPGNQPQHF	TGTGCCAGCAGTCCATCCCCCGGTAATCAGCCCCAGCATTTT
TRBJ2-7	.	TRBV28	.	CASSSPPYEQYF	TGTGCCAGCAGTTCTCCTCCCTACGAGCAGTACTTC